Listed here are 8 T cell receptor beta chains from one sample, sequenced in a study of T-cell reconstitution after alpha-beta-depleted transplantation in children. Construction of the TCRbeta library involved unique molecular identifiers. TCRdb redid the calling of the PCR reads with MiXCR, one entry per CDR3 protein. The sample shows about 260,000 distinct CDR3 sequences, roughly 10% of them seen only once. Material: peripheral blood, obtained 180 days after TCRalphabeta/CD19-depleted stem cell transplant. These receptors all come from a male patient under 10 years old who had a stem cell transplant for chronic granulomatous disease, so the T cells may come from the graft donor.

This clonotype came up many times. This chain connects TRBV7-6 to TRBJ1-4, with unresolved D. The CDR3 contains 17 residues. V lost 4 bases, J lost 8 bases, and 23 bases lay in between. The V gene's germline CDR1 is SGHVS and CDR2 FNYEAQ. The CDR3 sequence: CASSSASIGSKREKLFF. The CDR3, as DNA: TGTGCCAGCAGCTCAGCTTCCATCGGTTCCAAGAGGGAAAAACTGTTTTTT.

This clonotype was recorded at least ten times. This chain connects TRBV20-1 to TRBJ2-7, with 8 nucleotides matching TRBD2. The germline CDR1 and CDR2 sequences are DFQATT and SNEGSKA (reference sequence). The CDR3 runs 16 residues. V shed 0 bases and J 3 bases; nucleotides not matched to a gene: 10. The CDR3 nucleotides read TGCAGTGCTAGAGATCAAATCCAAGCGGGAGTCTACGAGCAGTACTTC. This gives the protein CSARDQIQAGVYEQYF.

This clonotype was counted ten times or more. The gene calls are TRBV7-9 and TRBJ1-1; 7 bases fit TRBD1. Germline CDR1 and CDR2: SEHNR and FQNEAQ (reference sequence). CDR3 size: 15 residues. V lost 5 bases, J lost 4 bases, and 10 bases stayed unmatched. The CDR3 coding sequence is TGTGCCAGCAGCCGTCTGACAGGGTGGGGCACTGAAGCTTTCTTT. This translates into CASSRLTGWGTEAFF.

Comment on this clonotype: A read error may explain this, as a much larger clone is one base away. V and J are TRBV12-3 or TRBV12-4 and TRBJ2-1; 9 bases are a match to TRBD2. CDR3 length: 13 residues. Here the CDR3 reads CASSPAGGSEQLF. The CDR3 DNA sequence: TGTGCCAGCAGCCCAGCGGGGGGTTCTGAGCAGCTCTTC.

The chain combines TRBV23-1 with TRBJ2-7; D may be TRBD1 or TRBD2 (5 bases each). TRBV23-1 is designated an ORF whose function remains uncertain. The CDR3 runs to 14 residues. V shed 8 bases and J shed 2 bases, with 16 bases lying between them. CDR3 sequence: CASLAGDPTYEQYF. The CDR3 DNA reads as TGCGCCAGCTTAGCCGGGGACCCCACCTACGAGCAGTACTTC.

This clonotype showed up just a few times. The chain joins TRBV6-5 to TRBJ1-6, with TRBD1 matching over 8 bases. This CDR3 has 15 residues. V lost 2 bases and J lost 10; bases outside the gene matches: 7. Germline values: CDR1 MNHEY, CDR2 SVGAGI. CDR3 residues: CASSYGKTGVSPLHF. The CDR3 bases are TGTGCCAGCAGTTACGGAAAGACAGGGGTCTCACCCCTCCACTTT.

This clonotype was picked up many times. V gene TRBV7-3 combines with J gene TRBJ2-3; D may be TRBD1 (7 bases). The ends were cut back, 5 bases at V and 2 bases at J, with 14 bases in the middle. CDR3 length: 15 amino acids. Germline values: CDR1 SGHTA, CDR2 FQGTGA. The CDR3 DNA follows: TGTGCCAGCAGCGTTCAGGGGGGATTCACAGATACGCAGTATTTT. Translated: CASSVQGGFTDTQYF.

This clonotype was seen ten or more times. J is TRBJ2-7 and V is TRBV10-3, with D unresolved. CDR3 length: 11 amino acids. Deletions cut 6 bases from V and 6 bases from J, with 9 bases between. CDR1 and CDR2 from the germline V gene are ENHRY and SYGVKD. In DNA, the CDR3 is TGTGCCATCAGCGGTTCGGGCGAGCAGTACTTC. It translates to CAISGSGEQYF.